Below are 22 T cell receptor beta chains sequenced from a single sample in a study of T cells in Graves' hyperthyroidism and ophthalmopathy. RNA transcripts provided the source from which TCR beta CDR3 regions were amplified. The primer set for the first-round RT-PCR of the TCR CDR3 was HTBI. Each CDR3 protein gets one entry after TCRdb re-called the multiplex PCR reads with MiXCR. In the table there are hundreds of thousands of distinct CDR3 sequences, roughly a sixth of which are singletons. The material sequenced was blood. All receptors derive from a woman younger than 35 with Graves' hyperthyroidism.

This clonotype was recorded a few times. The rearrangement uses TRBV6-2 or TRBV6-3 and TRBJ2-1; 8 bases match TRBD2. Losses at the gene ends were 0 bases for V and 7 bases for J; bases not matched to a gene: 11. CDR3 length: 17 amino acids. CDR1 MNHEY and CDR2 SVGEGT come from the germline V gene. The CDR3 sequence is CASSYSVTGGPPNEQFF. CDR3 DNA: TGTGCCAGCAGTTACTCGGTGACGGGGGGGCCACCGAATGAGCAGTTCTTC.

The V and J genes are TRBV28 and TRBJ2-3, with 10 bases that match TRBD2. J was trimmed by 4 bases and V by 6 bases; bases with no gene match: 7. Germline V CDR1 and CDR2: MDHEN, SYDVKM. The CDR3 is 15 residues long. As DNA, the CDR3 is TGTGCCAGCAGCCGCCCTAGCGGGAGCCCAGATACGCAGTATTTT. Protein: CASSRPSGSPDTQYF.

In the case of this clonotype: This could be a read error, since a much larger clone is one nucleotide away. The rearrangement joins TRBV28 to TRBJ2-1, with TRBD1 as a possible D gene (5 bases). The CDR3 covers 15 residues. Germline V CDR1 and CDR2: MDHEN, SYDVKM. For the CDR3, the DNA is TGTGCCAGCAGTTTATTGGCAGGGTGGCACAATGAGCAGCTCTTC. Translating it yields CASSLLAGWHNEQLF.

This clonotype has ten or more counts. The rearrangement links TRBV18 to TRBJ2-7; a weak D match, TRBD2 (6 bases). The CDR3 has 15 amino acids. Germline CDR1 KGHSH, CDR2 LQKENI. The ends were cut back, 3 bases at V and 1 base at J, with 13 bases in the middle. For the CDR3, the DNA is TGTGCCAGCTCACCTGCGGGACGGGGTTCCTACGAGCAGTACTTC. This codes for CASSPAGRGSYEQYF.

Comments on this clonotype: A much bigger clone sits one base away, suggesting this may be a read error. This chain connects TRBV18 to TRBJ2-1; unclear D gene. Germline CDR1 reads KGHSH; CDR2 reads LQKENI. This CDR3 contains 12 residues. V was cut by 2 bases and J by 12 bases, with 11 bases left in between. In DNA, the CDR3 is TGTGCCAGCTCACCAATGGTCCGTGCGCAGTTCTTC. Translated: CASSPMVRAQFF. Drawing the rest from reference TRBV18 and TRBJ2-1, the complete variable domain is NAGVMQNPRHLVRRRGQEARLRCSPMKGHSHVYWYRQLPEEGLKFMVYLQKENIIDESGMPKERFSAEFPKEGPSILRIQQVVRGDSAAYFCASSPMVRAQFFGPGTRLTVL.

In its sample, this clonotype was seen many times. The V and J genes are TRBV15 and TRBJ2-7; D gene unclear. CDR3 length: 15 residues. From germline, CDR1 is LNHNV and CDR2 YYDKDF (reference sequence). V lost 3 bases and J 2 bases, leaving 14 bases between the germline ends. CDR3 coding DNA: TGTGCCACCAGCAGTCCCGACACCATTACCTACGAGCAGTACTTC. It codes for CATSSPDTITYEQYF.

This clonotype was counted between two and nine times. V and J are TRBV29-1 and TRBJ2-5; possibly TRBD1 or TRBD2 for D (6 bases each). CDR1 is SQVTM and CDR2 is ANQGSEA in the germline V gene. The CDR3 covers 13 residues. Trimming removed 3 bases at V and 5 bases at J, with 13 bases between. The CDR3: CSVESGAQETQYF. The CDR3 nucleotides read TGCAGCGTTGAGTCGGGGGCCCAGGAGACCCAGTACTTC.

This clonotype was seen ten or more times. The chain links TRBV6-1 to TRBJ2-1; a possible D gene is TRBD1 (6 bases). The CDR3 runs 13 residues. Per the germline V gene, CDR1 is MNHNS and CDR2 is SASEGT. V was clipped by 11 bases and J by 0 bases, with 11 bases between them. CDR3 in amino acids: CAAAQGSYNEQFF. CDR3 coding DNA: TGTGCCGCGGCACAGGGCTCCTACAATGAGCAGTTCTTC.

This clonotype has more than one count but fewer than ten. J is TRBJ2-2 and V is TRBV9; D remains ambiguous. Germline V lookup: CDR1 SGDLS, CDR2 YYNGEE. The CDR3 is made up of 12 amino acids. Trimming took off 0 bases at V and 5 bases at J, with 2 bases between the two ends. The CDR3 nucleotides are TGTGCCAGCAGCGTAGCTACCGGGGAGCTGTTTTTT. It codes for CASSVATGELFF. Variable domain in full (rest from reference TRBV9 and TRBJ2-2): DSGVTQTPKHLITATGQRVTLRCSPRSGDLSVYWYQQSLDQGLQFLIQYYNGEERAKGNILERFSAQQFPDLHSELNLSSLELGDSALYFCASSVATGELFFGEGSRLTVL.

The chain recombines TRBV27 with TRBJ2-2; the match to TRBD1 covers 9 bases. J was trimmed by 2 bases and V by 6 bases; bases with no gene match: 7. This CDR3 region has 16 residues. CDR1 MNHEY and CDR2 SMNVEV come from the germline V gene (reference sequence). The CDR3 is CASSRGQGFNTGELFF. CDR3 DNA: TGTGCCAGCAGCCGAGGACAGGGGTTTAACACCGGGGAGCTGTTTTTT.

This rearrangement joins TRBV24-1 to TRBJ2-1; D is unresolved. Matching the DNA end better, TRBJ2-7 makes the J call doubtful. The CDR3 sequence is 11 residues long. The germline CDR1 and CDR2 sequences are KGHDR and SFDVKD. Written as DNA, the CDR3 is TGTGCCACCAGTGAGAATAGTGAGCAGTACTTC. It encodes CATSENSEQYF.

The sample holds many counts of this clonotype. This chain links TRBV6-1 with TRBJ2-3; TRBD2 aligns across 9 bases. V dropped 2 bases and J dropped 0; count of bases not matched to a gene: 6. Germline V gene sequence: CDR1 MNHNS, CDR2 SASEGT. The CDR3 is made up of 17 amino acids. The CDR3 here is CASSETLAGTSTDTQYF. The DNA for the CDR3 is TGTGCCAGCAGTGAAACGCTAGCGGGGACTAGCACAGATACGCAGTATTTT.

This clonotype came up many times. The chain has TRBV20-1 and TRBJ2-7; D is perhaps TRBD2 (5 bases). The CDR3 totals 15 residues. V was clipped by 3 bases and J by 4 bases, with 19 bases between them. The germline CDR1 and CDR2 sequences are DFQATT and SNEGSKA (reference sequence). This chain's CDR3 is CSASSGIVAGYEQYF. Written as DNA, the CDR3 is TGCAGTGCTAGTTCCGGGATCGTCGCAGGTTACGAGCAGTACTTC.

There are a few counts of this clonotype. The V call is TRBV6-1, the J call TRBJ2-2; 7 nucleotides line up with TRBD1. The germline CDR1 and CDR2 sequences are MNHNS and SASEGT. V was pared by 7 bases and J by 7 bases, with 9 bases of the junction left unmatched. The CDR3 consists of 14 residues. The CDR3 protein is CASTRTGVGGELFF. In DNA, the CDR3 is TGTGCCAGCACCCGGACAGGAGTCGGCGGGGAGCTGTTTTTT.

This rearrangement joins TRBV20-1 to TRBJ2-5; TRBD2 aligns across 8 bases. The CDR3 consists of 15 residues. The V gene's germline CDR1 is DFQATT and CDR2 SNEGSKA (reference sequence). Trimming at V came to 1 base and at J to 3 bases, leaving 7 bases not matched to a gene. The CDR3 here is CSARGSGGREETQYF. The DNA of the CDR3 is TGCAGTGCTAGAGGGTCGGGGGGGAGAGAAGAGACCCAGTACTTC.

This clonotype was observed a handful of times. This sequence joins TRBV3-1 and TRBJ1-1; tentatively, D is TRBD1 (6 bases). The CDR3 covers 17 residues. Trimming cost V 0 bases and J 2 bases, with 16 bases left between them. Germline V gives CDR1 LGHDT, CDR2 YNNKEL (reference sequence). Here the CDR3 reads CASSQDDWGAGNTEAFF. The DNA of the CDR3 is TGTGCCAGCAGCCAAGATGATTGGGGGGCAGGTAACACTGAAGCTTTCTTT.

The J gene is TRBJ2-5, the V gene TRBV29-1; D might be TRBD1 or TRBD2, each matching 6 bases. Germline V gene sequence: CDR1 SQVTM, CDR2 ANQGSEA. The V end lost 2 bases, the J end lost 4 bases, and 11 bases lay between the germline ends. The CDR3 contains 13 residues. CDR3 in DNA: TGCAGCGTTGAATACCGGGGGCGAGAGACCCAGTACTTC. Translated, it gives CSVEYRGRETQYF.

This clonotype has only a few counts. This rearrangement joins TRBV4-1 to TRBJ2-7; D is uncertain. The V end was cut by 4 bases, the J end by 3 bases, with 10 bases between. Germline CDR1 is MGHRA and CDR2 is YSYEKL. The CDR3 spans 13 residues. CDR3 DNA sequence: TGCGCCAGCAGCCCCACTCCGGACTACGAGCAGTACTTC. Amino acids: CASSPTPDYEQYF.

Points on this clonotype: A much more abundant neighbour one base away suggests this may be a read error. CDR3 loop: CASIPGAQGMSSYEQCF. The CDR3 DNA reads as TGTGCCAGCATCCCAGGGGCGCAGGGGATGAGCTCCTACGAGCAGTGCTTC. V is TRBV7-2 and J is TRBJ2-7; D is possibly TRBD1 (6 bases). CDR1 and CDR2 (germline): SGHTA, FQGNSA. The CDR3 runs 17 residues.

This chain uses TRBV19 with TRBJ2-2; D is unclear. V lost 3 bases and J lost 3, with 14 bases in between. The CDR3 length is 16 residues. Germline assignment: CDR1 LNHDA and CDR2 SQIVND (reference sequence). The CDR3 DNA reads TGTGCCAGTAGTATCCGCGGCGCGAGCCACACCGGGGAGCTGTTTTTT. Encoded protein: CASSIRGASHTGELFF.

The chain employs TRBV12-3 or TRBV12-4 and TRBJ2-2, with 12 positions matching TRBD2. The length of the CDR3 is 16 residues. V lost 1 base, J lost 6 bases, and 3 bases stayed unmatched. CDR3: CASSLVLAGGAGELFF. As DNA, the CDR3 is TGTGCCAGCAGTTTAGTACTAGCGGGGGGTGCCGGGGAGCTGTTTTTT.

This clonotype was detected a few times. The chain joins TRBV6-1 to TRBJ2-3; 8 nucleotides align to TRBD2. CDR1 MNHNS and CDR2 SASEGT come from the germline V gene. With 11 bases clipped from V and 1 base from J, the junction kept 5 bases outside the gene matches. CDR3 length equals 13 residues. CDR3 DNA sequence: TGTGCCTCTGGAGCGGGGGGCACAGATACGCAGTATTTT. It specifies CASGAGGTDTQYF.